This passage covers 20 T cell receptor beta chains from one sample sequenced in a study of blood T cell repertoires in COVID-19 (dated by TCRdb to the early 2020s). Libraries were made using the immunoSEQ multiplex PCR assay. This is the immuneACCESS table as TCRdb keeps it, with only in-frame sequences that have V and J called. A part of the clones is gone; compared with another copy, unresolved V genes explain less than half, and the rest is unexplained. Present in this sample are approximately 230,000 clones, about 85% of which were seen just once. The biggest ten clones account for about 6.3% of the sample. Material: PBMCs or T cells enriched from blood (not recorded which). The receptors shown here come from a woman aged 30 to 39 with acute COVID-19.

The V gene is TRBV2, the J gene TRBJ2-7, with 8 bases lining up with TRBD2. Germline V CDR1 and CDR2: SNHLY, FYNNEI. V lost 1 base and J lost 0; bases outside the gene matches: 11. The CDR3 is 18 residues long. The CDR3 bases are TGTGCCAGCAGTGAAGGAGCCCTACGGGGGGGGAGCTCCTACGAGCAGTACTTC. This gives the protein CASSEGALRGGSSYEQYF.

The chain combines TRBV28 with TRBJ2-1; 8 nucleotides match TRBD1. CDR1 is MDHEN, CDR2 SYDVKM, per germline. The CDR3 contains 17 residues. The V gene end was trimmed by 6 bases and the J gene end by 4 bases; junction bases not matched to a gene: 14. The CDR3, as DNA: TGTGCCAGCAGATCACTAACCGGGACAGGACCTTACAATGAGCAGTTCTTC. This translates into CASRSLTGTGPYNEQFF.

The chain carries TRBV2 and TRBJ2-1; 11 positions match TRBD2. Germline V gene lookup returns CDR1 SNHLY and CDR2 FYNNEI. The CDR3 is 17 amino acids. J gave up 1 base and V 4 bases, and 6 bases lay outside the gene matches. The CDR3 sequence is CASSVGLAGGSYNEQFF. CDR3 DNA sequence: TGTGCCAGCAGTGTAGGGCTAGCGGGGGGATCCTACAATGAGCAGTTCTTC.

This clone was found once. The chain recombines TRBV7-9 with TRBJ1-2; D gene ambiguous. Per the germline V gene, CDR1 is SEHNR and CDR2 is FQNEAQ (reference sequence). The CDR3 loop spans 14 amino acids. With 1 base removed from V and 6 bases from J, the gap between germline ends came to 12 bases. CDR3 in amino acids: CASSLDRGSDGYTF. The CDR3 nucleotides are TGTGCCAGCAGCTTAGACAGAGGGTCGGATGGCTACACCTTC.

The rearrangement joins TRBV30 to TRBJ1-6; D gene ambiguous. Germline values: CDR1 GTSNPN, CDR2 SVGIG (reference sequence). The CDR3 contains 15 residues. Trimming pared 2 bases from V and 0 bases from J, leaving 8 bases between. The CDR3 sequence: CAWSLGSSYNSPLHF. The CDR3 DNA follows: TGTGCCTGGAGTCTAGGGAGCTCCTATAATTCACCCCTCCACTTT.

The chain recombines TRBV29-1 with TRBJ2-7, with D possibly being TRBD1 (6 bases). This CDR3 region has 16 residues. V lost 2 bases and J lost 0, with 17 bases in between. CDR1 is SQVTM, CDR2 ANQGSEA, per germline. The CDR3 here is CSVEIPRTGTSYEQYF. In nucleotides, the CDR3 is TGCAGCGTTGAAATCCCCCGAACAGGGACCTCCTACGAGCAGTACTTC.

This chain links TRBV6-5 with TRBJ1-2; maybe TRBD1 (6 bases). Germline V gene data show CDR1 as MNHEY and CDR2 as SVGAGI. The V end lost 6 bases, the J end lost 8 bases, and 16 bases lay between the germline ends. CDR3 length: 13 amino acids. CDR3 residues: CASSQNRAGGYTF. CDR3 nucleotide sequence: TGTGCCAGCAGCCAGAACAGGGCTGGAGGCTACACCTTC.

This rearrangement joins TRBV6-5 to TRBJ2-7; no clear D gene. The V gene's germline CDR1 is MNHEY and CDR2 SVGAGI. The CDR3 totals 14 residues. Trimming removed 7 bases from V and 2 bases from J, with 15 bases in between. This CDR3 reads CASIPRGSAYEQYF. DNA for the CDR3: TGTGCCAGCATCCCGAGAGGCAGTGCCTACGAGCAGTACTTC.

The gene calls are TRBV7-2 and TRBJ2-5; D uncertain. Trimming left V 0 bases short and J 4 bases short, with 27 bases between. This CDR3 has 20 residues. Per germline, CDR1 SGHTA and CDR2 FQGNSA. CDR3 region: CASSLASRSYLPSQSETQYF. CDR3 bases: TGTGCCAGCAGCTTAGCGTCTAGATCTTATCTGCCGTCCCAGTCAGAGACCCAGTACTTC.

This clone was recorded once. The chain has TRBV6-5 and TRBJ1-2; TRBD1 is a possible D gene (6 bases). Trimming took off 6 bases at V and 0 bases at J, with 14 bases between the two ends. Germline CDR1 MNHEY, CDR2 SVGAGI. The CDR3 totals 15 residues. CDR3 in amino acids: CASRPTGIPNYGYTF. In DNA, the CDR3 is TGTGCCAGCAGGCCTACAGGGATCCCTAACTATGGCTACACCTTC.

The chain has TRBV6-2 or TRBV6-3 and TRBJ2-7; TRBD2 agrees at 13 bases. Per the germline V gene, CDR1 is MNHEY and CDR2 is SVGEGT. The ends lost 4 bases at V and 7 bases at J; junction bases unmatched: 4. This CDR3 contains 14 residues. CDR3 DNA: TGTGCCAGCAGTTGGGGACTAGCGGGAAGAGAGCAGTACTTC. This encodes CASSWGLAGREQYF.

The chain recombines TRBV10-3 with TRBJ1-1; 9 positions agree with TRBD1. This CDR3 spans 15 amino acids. V dropped 8 bases and J dropped 5; count of bases not matched to a gene: 12. The germline V gene has CDR1 ENHRY and CDR2 SYGVKD. Here the CDR3 reads CAIGKGQGSGTEAFF. CDR3 sequence (DNA): TGTGCCATCGGAAAAGGACAGGGGTCAGGAACTGAAGCTTTCTTT.

The chain combines TRBV6-5 with TRBJ2-5, with 7 bases lining up with TRBD1. V lost 7 bases and J lost 5; bases outside the gene matches: 7. The germline CDR1 and CDR2 sequences are MNHEY and SVGAGI. The CDR3 has 13 residues. CDR3: CASKGQLEETQYF. In nucleotides, the CDR3 is TGTGCCAGCAAGGGACAGCTTGAGGAGACCCAGTACTTC.

This clone was picked up a small number of times. Other DNA sequences in this specimen translate into the identical CDR3. The chain uses TRBV2 and TRBJ1-4; TRBD1 might be the D (5 bases). Germline V gene lookup returns CDR1 SNHLY and CDR2 FYNNEI. Trimming took 2 bases from V and 8 from J, leaving 9 bases between them. CDR3 length equals 13 residues. CDR3 loop: CASSEQGGEKLFF. The CDR3 DNA is TGTGCCAGCAGTGAACAGGGAGGGGAAAAACTGTTTTTT.

The genes are TRBV3-1 (or the pseudogene TRBV3-2) and TRBJ2-2, with 7 bases identical to TRBD2. This CDR3 spans 15 amino acids. V lost 4 bases, J lost 4 bases, and 6 bases stayed unmatched. The germline V gene encodes CDR1 LGHDT and CDR2 YNNKEL (reference sequence). As DNA, the CDR3 is TGTGCCAGCAGCCCCCGGACTAGAGCCACCGGGGAGCTGTTTTTT. Translated, it gives CASSPRTRATGELFF.

The genes are TRBV11-2 and TRBJ2-5; tentative D call: TRBD2 (5 bases). Trimming pared 0 bases from V and 5 bases from J, leaving 10 bases between. The CDR3 runs to 14 residues. Germline V CDR1 and CDR2: SGHAT, FQNNGV. The CDR3 loop is CASSLDPGGETQYF. The CDR3 nucleotides read TGTGCCAGCAGCTTAGACCCGGGCGGGGAGACCCAGTACTTC.

The rearrangement links TRBV28 to TRBJ1-5, with 7 nucleotides matching TRBD1. J lost 6 bases, V lost 4 bases, and 18 bases had no gene match. In germline, CDR1 is MDHEN, CDR2 SYDVKM. This CDR3 region has 18 residues. The CDR3 region has the DNA TGTGCCAGCAGTTCCCTCCGACAGGGAGGTATTTCGGGTCAGCCCCAGCATTTT. Translation gives CASSSLRQGGISGQPQHF.

The chain combines TRBV19 with TRBJ1-1; D may be TRBD1 (5 bases). Trimming removed 4 bases at V and 0 bases at J, with 9 bases between. The germline V gene encodes CDR1 LNHDA and CDR2 SQIVND (reference sequence). There are 14 residues in the CDR3. The CDR3 here is CASSNRRMNTEAFF. CDR3 nucleotides: TGTGCCAGTAGTAACAGGCGCATGAACACTGAAGCTTTCTTT.

This clone was counted only a few times. The rearrangement joins TRBV7-9 to TRBJ1-1; TRBD1 matches at 7 bases. V gave up 2 bases and J gave up 6 bases; unmatched junction bases: 6. Looked up from germline, CDR1 is SEHNR and CDR2 is FQNEAQ (reference sequence). This CDR3 is 14 amino acids long. The CDR3 DNA reads TGTGCCAGCAGCTTATTCGACAGGGCACCTGAAGCTTTCTTT. It encodes CASSLFDRAPEAFF.

The gene calls are TRBV2 and TRBJ2-3; possibly TRBD2 for D (6 bases). Between the trimmed V and J ends, which lost 0 bases and 9 bases, there was a span of 10 bases. The germline gives CDR1 SNHLY, CDR2 FYNNEI. The length of the CDR3 is 13 residues. The DNA of the CDR3 is TGTGCCAGCAGTGAAGCGGAGGGGTCGACGCAGTATTTT. It translates to CASSEAEGSTQYF.